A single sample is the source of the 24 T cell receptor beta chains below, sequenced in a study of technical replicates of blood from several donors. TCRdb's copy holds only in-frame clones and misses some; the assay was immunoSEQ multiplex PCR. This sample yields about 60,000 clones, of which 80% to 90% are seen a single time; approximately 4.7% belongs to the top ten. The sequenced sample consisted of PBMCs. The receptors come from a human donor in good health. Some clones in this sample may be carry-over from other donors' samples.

The CDR3 loop is CSVASQETQYF. CDR3 sequence (DNA): TGCAGCGTTGCCAGCCAAGAGACCCAGTACTTC. This chain connects TRBV29-1 to TRBJ2-5; the D is unclear. Looked up from germline, CDR1 is SQVTM and CDR2 is ANQGSEA. This CDR3 comprises 11 residues. V was shortened by 4 bases and J by 1 base, with 4 bases between the two germline ends.

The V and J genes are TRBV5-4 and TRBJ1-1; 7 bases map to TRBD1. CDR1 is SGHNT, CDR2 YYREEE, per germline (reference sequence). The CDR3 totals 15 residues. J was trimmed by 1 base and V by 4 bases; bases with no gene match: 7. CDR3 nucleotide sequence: TGTGCCAGCAGCCTCGGACAGGCCCCGAACACTGAAGCTTTCTTT. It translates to CASSLGQAPNTEAFF.

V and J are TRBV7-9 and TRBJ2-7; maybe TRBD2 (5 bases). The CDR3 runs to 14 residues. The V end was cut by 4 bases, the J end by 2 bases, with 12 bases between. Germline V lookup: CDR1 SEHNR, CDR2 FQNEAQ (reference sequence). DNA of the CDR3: TGTGCCAGCAGCTCAGAGGGCGGTCCCTACGAGCAGTACTTC. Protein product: CASSSEGGPYEQYF. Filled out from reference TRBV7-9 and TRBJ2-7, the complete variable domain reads DTGVSQNPRHKITKRGQNVTFRCDPISEHNRLYWYRQTLGQGPEFLTYFQNEAQLEKSRLLSDRFSAERPKGSFSTLEIQRTEQGDSAMYLCASSSEGGPYEQYFGPGTRLTVT.

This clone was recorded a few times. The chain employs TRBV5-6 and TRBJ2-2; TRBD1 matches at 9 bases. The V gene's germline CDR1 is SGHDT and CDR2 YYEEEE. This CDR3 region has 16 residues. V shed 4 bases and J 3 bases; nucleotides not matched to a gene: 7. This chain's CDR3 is CASSIYRGHDTGELFF. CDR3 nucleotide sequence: TGTGCCAGCAGCATCTACAGGGGGCATGACACCGGGGAGCTGTTTTTT.

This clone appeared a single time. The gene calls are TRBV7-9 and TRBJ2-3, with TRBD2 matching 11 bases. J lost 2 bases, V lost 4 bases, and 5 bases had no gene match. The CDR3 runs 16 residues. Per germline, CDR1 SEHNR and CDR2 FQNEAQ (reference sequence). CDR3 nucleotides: TGTGCCAGCAGCTCCATAGCGGGAGGGTACACAGATACGCAGTATTTT. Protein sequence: CASSSIAGGYTDTQYF.

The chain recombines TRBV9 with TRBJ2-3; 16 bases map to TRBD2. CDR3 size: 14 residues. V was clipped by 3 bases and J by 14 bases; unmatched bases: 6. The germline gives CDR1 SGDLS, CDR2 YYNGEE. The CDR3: CASSAGTSGRVPYF. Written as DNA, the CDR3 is TGTGCCAGCAGCGCCGGGACTAGCGGGAGGGTCCCGTATTTT. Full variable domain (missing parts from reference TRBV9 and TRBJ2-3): DSGVTQTPKHLITATGQRVTLRCSPRSGDLSVYWYQQSLDQGLQFLIQYYNGEERAKGNILERFSAQQFPDLHSELNLSSLELGDSALYFCASSAGTSGRVPYFGPGTRLTVL.

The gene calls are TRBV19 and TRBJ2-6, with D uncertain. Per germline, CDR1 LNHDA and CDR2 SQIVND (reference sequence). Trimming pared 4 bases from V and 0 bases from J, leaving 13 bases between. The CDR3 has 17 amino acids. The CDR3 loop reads CASSKSPAGSGANVLTF. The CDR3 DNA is TGTGCCAGTAGTAAATCACCGGCAGGCTCTGGGGCCAACGTCCTGACTTTC.

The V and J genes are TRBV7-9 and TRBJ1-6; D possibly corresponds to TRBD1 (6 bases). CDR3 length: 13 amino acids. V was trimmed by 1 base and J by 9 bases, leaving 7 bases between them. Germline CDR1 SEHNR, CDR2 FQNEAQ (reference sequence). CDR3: CASSLEQGSPLHF. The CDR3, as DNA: TGTGCCAGCAGCTTAGAACAGGGTTCACCCCTCCACTTT. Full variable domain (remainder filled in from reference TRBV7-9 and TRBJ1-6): DTGVSQNPRHKITKRGQNVTFRCDPISEHNRLYWYRQTLGQGPEFLTYFQNEAQLEKSRLLSDRFSAERPKGSFSTLEIQRTEQGDSAMYLCASSLEQGSPLHFGNGTRLTVT.

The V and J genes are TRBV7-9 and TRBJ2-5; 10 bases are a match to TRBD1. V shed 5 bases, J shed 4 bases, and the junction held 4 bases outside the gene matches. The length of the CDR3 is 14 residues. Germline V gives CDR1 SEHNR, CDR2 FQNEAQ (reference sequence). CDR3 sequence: CASSRGDRGETQYF. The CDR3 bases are TGTGCCAGCAGCAGAGGGGACAGGGGAGAGACCCAGTACTTC.

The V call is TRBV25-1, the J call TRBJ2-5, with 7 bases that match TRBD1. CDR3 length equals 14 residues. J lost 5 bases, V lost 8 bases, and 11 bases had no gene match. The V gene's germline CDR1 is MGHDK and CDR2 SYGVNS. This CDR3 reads CASGRQGVGETQYF. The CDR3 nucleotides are TGTGCCAGCGGGAGACAGGGTGTTGGGGAGACCCAGTACTTC.

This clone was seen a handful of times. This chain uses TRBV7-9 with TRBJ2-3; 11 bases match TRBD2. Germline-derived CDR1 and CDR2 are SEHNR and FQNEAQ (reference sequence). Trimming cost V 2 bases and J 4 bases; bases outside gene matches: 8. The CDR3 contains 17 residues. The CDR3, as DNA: TGTGCCAGCAGCTTAAACCGGCTAGCGGGAGGTTCAGATACGCAGTATTTT. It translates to CASSLNRLAGGSDTQYF.

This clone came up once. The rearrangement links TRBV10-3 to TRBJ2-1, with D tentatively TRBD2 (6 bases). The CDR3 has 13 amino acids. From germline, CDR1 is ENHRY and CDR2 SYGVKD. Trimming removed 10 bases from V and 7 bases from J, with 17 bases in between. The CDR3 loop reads CANQMEGWNEQFF. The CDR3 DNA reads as TGTGCCAACCAGATGGAGGGGTGGAATGAGCAGTTCTTC.

The chain's CDR3 is CASSPRGGDIYEQYF. CDR3 in DNA: TGTGCCAGCAGCCCCCGGGGGGGGGATATCTACGAGCAGTACTTC. The chain recombines TRBV7-6 with TRBJ2-7; 8 bases map to TRBD2. The germline gives CDR1 SGHVS, CDR2 FNYEAQ. The CDR3 length is 15 residues. V trimming: 5 bases; J trimming: 3 bases; junction bases outside the gene matches: 9. Together with reference TRBV7-6 and TRBJ2-7, the CDR3 gives the full variable domain: GAGVSQSPRYKVTKRGQDVALRCDPISGHVSLYWYRQALGQGPEFLTYFNYEAQQDKSGLPNDRFSAERPEGSISTLTIQRTEQRDSAMYRCASSPRGGDIYEQYFGPGTRLTVT.

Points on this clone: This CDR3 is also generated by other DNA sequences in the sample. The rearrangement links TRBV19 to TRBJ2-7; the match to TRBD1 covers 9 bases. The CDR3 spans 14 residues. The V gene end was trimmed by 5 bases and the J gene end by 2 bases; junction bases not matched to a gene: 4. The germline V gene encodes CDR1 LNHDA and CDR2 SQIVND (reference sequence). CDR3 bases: TGTGCCAGTAGTCCAGGACAGGGGACCTACGAGCAGTACTTC. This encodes CASSPGQGTYEQYF.

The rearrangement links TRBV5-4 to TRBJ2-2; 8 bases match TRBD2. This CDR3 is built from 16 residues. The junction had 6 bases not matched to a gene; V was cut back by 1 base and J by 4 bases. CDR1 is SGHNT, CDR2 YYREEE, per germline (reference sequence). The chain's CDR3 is CASSLPSGGPTGELFF. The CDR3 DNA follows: TGTGCCAGCAGCTTGCCCAGCGGGGGCCCCACCGGGGAGCTGTTTTTT.

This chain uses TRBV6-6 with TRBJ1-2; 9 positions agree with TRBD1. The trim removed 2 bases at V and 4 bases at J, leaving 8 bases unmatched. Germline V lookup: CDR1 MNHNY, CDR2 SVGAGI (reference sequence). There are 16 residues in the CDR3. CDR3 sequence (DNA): TGTGCCAGCAGTTACGCGAACACAGGGGGCAGCTATGGCTACACCTTC. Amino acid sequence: CASSYANTGGSYGYTF.

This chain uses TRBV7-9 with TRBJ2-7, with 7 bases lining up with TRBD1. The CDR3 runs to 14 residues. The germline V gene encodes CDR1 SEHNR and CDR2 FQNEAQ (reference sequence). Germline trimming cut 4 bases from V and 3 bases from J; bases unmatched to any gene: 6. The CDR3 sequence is CASSSRDSIYEQYF. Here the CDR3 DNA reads TGTGCCAGCAGCTCCCGGGACAGTATCTACGAGCAGTACTTC.

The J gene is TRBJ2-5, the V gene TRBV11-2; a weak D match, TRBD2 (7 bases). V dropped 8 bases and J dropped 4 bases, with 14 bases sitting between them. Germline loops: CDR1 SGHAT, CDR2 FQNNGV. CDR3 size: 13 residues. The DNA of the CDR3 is TGTGCCAGCGAGGGGGGGGGCAGAGAGACCCAGTACTTC. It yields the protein CASEGGGRETQYF.

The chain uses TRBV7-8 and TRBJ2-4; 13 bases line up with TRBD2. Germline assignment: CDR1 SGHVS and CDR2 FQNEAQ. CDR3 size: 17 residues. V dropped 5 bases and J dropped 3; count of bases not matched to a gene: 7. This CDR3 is CASSGTSGIASKNIQYF. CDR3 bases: TGTGCCAGCAGCGGGACTAGCGGGATAGCTAGCAAAAACATTCAGTACTTC.

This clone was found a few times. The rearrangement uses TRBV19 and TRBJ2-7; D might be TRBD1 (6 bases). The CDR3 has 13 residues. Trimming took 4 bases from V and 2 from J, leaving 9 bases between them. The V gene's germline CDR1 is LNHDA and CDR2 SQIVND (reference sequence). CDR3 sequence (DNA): TGTGCCAGTAGTAGGACAGTAACCTACGAGCAGTACTTC. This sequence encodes CASSRTVTYEQYF.

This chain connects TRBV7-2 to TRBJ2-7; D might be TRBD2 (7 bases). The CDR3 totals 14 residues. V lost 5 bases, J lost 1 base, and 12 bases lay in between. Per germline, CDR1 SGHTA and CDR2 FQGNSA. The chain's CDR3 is CASSRGGGSYEQYF. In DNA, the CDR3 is TGTGCCAGCAGCAGGGGGGGAGGTTCCTACGAGCAGTACTTC.

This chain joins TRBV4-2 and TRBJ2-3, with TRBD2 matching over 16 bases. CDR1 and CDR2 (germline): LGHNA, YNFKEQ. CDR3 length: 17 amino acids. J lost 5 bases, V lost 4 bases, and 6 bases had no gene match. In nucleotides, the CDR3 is TGTGCCAGCAGCCCCGGGACTAGCGGGGGGGCCTTAGATACGCAGTATTTT. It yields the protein CASSPGTSGGALDTQYF.

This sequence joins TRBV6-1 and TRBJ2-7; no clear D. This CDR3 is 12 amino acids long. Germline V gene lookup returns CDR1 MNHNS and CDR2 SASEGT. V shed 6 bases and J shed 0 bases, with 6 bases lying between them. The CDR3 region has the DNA TGTGCCAGCAGACAAAGCTCCTACGAGCAGTACTTC. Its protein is CASRQSSYEQYF.

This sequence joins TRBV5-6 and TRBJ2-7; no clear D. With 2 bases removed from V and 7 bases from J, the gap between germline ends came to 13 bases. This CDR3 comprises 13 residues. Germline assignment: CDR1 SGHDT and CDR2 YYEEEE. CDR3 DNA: TGTGCCAGCAGCTTAATCTTGGGCCTGGAGCAGTACTTC. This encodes CASSLILGLEQYF.